This T cell receptor beta chain was captured in a study of blood T cell repertoires in COVID-19. Looking at the study overall: Sites across the United States, Italy and Spain contributed samples from acute and convalescent COVID-19.

Profiling relied on immunoSEQ multiplex PCR, and the TCRdb table lists in-frame clones only, not all of them. The sample yields 230,000 or so clones, about 85% seen once. V was cut by 3 bases and J by 2 bases, with 11 bases left in between. The CDR3 has 14 residues. The germline V gene encodes CDR1 DFQATT and CDR2 SNEGSKA (reference sequence). The sequence came from a woman between 50 and 59 years old who had been exposed to COVID-19. The sample comprised PBMCs or T cells enriched from blood (not recorded which). The V call is TRBV20-1, the J call TRBJ1-5, with a possible D match to TRBD1 (6 bases). The CDR3: CSASNRAGNQPQHF. For the CDR3, the DNA is TGCAGTGCTAGTAACAGGGCTGGCAATCAGCCCCAGCATTTT.